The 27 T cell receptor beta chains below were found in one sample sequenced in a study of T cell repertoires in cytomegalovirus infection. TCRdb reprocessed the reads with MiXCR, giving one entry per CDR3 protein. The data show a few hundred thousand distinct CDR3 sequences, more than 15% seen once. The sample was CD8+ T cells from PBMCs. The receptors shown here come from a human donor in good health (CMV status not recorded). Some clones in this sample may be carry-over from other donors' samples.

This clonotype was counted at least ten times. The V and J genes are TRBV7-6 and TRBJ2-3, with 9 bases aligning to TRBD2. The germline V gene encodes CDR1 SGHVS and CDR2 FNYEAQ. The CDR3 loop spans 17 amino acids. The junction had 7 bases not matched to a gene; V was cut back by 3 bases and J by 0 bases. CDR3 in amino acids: CASSFVSLAGSTDTQYF. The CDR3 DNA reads TGTGCCAGCAGCTTTGTGTCGCTAGCGGGGAGCACAGATACGCAGTATTTT.

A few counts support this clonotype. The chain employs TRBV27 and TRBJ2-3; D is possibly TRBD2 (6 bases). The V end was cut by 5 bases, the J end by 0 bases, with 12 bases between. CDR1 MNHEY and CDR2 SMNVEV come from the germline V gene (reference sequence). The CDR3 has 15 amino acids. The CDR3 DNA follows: TGTGCCAGCAGTAAGCGGGCTACTAGCACAGATACGCAGTATTTT. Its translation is CASSKRATSTDTQYF.

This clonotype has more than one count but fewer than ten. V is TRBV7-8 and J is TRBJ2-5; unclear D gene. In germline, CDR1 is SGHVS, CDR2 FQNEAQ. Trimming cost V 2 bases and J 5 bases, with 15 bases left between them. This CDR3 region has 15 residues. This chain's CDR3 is CASSLILAGRETQYF. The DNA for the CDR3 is TGTGCCAGCAGCTTAATTTTGGCTGGCCGTGAGACCCAGTACTTC.

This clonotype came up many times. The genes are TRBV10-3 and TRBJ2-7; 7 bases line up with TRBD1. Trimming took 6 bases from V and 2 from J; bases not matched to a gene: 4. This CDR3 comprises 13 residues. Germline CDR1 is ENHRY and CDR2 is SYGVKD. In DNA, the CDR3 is TGTGCCATCAGGTGGCAGGGGGCCTACGAGCAGTACTTC. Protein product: CAIRWQGAYEQYF.

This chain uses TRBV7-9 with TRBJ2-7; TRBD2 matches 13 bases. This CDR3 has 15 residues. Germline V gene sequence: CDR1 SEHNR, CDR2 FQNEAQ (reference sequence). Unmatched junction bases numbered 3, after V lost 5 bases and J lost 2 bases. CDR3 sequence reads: CASSQGLAGTYEQYF. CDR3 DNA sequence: TGTGCCAGCAGCCAGGGACTAGCGGGGACCTACGAGCAGTACTTC.

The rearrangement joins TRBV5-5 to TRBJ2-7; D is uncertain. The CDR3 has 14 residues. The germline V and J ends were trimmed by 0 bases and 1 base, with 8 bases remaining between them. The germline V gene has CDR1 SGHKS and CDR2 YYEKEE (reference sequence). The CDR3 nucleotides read TGTGCCAGCAGCTTGGTGGACGGTTCCTACGAGCAGTACTTC. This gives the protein CASSLVDGSYEQYF.

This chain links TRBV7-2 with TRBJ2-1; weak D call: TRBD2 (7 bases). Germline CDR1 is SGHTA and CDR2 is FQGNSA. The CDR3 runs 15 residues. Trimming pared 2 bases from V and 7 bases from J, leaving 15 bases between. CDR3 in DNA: TGTGCCAGCAGCTTACTCCGGGGGGCGGGGAATGAGCAGTTCTTC. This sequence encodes CASSLLRGAGNEQFF.

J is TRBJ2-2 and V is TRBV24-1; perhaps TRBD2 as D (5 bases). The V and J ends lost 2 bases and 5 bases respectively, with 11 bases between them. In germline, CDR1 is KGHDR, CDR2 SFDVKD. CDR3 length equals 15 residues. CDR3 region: CATSDSPSGTGELFF. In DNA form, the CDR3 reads TGTGCCACCAGTGATTCCCCGTCGGGGACCGGGGAGCTGTTTTTT.

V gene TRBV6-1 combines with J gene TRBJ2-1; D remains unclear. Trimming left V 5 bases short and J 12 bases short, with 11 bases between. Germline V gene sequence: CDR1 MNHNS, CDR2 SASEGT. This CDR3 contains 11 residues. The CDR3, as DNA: TGTGCCAGCAGTCCCCGGGTCGCGCAGTTCTTC. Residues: CASSPRVAQFF.

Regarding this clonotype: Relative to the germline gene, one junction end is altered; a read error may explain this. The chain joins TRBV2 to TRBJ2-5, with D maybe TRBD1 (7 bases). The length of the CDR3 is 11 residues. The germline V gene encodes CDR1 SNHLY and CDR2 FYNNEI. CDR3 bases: TGTGCCAGCAGGGAGGGACAGTTCAACTCTTTC. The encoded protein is CASREGQFNSF.

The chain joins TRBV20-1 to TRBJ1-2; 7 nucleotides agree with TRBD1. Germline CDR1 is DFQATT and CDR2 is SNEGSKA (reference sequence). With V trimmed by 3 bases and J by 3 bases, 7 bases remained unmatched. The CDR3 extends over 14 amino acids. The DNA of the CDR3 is TGCAGTGCTAGGGTGACAGGGTATCACTATGGCTACACCTTC. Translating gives CSARVTGYHYGYTF.

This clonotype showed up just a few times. DNA for the CDR3: TGCAGCGTTGAAGAGTCAAGCGGGATCACTGAAGCTTTCTTT. Amino acid sequence: CSVEESSGITEAFF. The gene calls are TRBV29-1 and TRBJ1-1; D not resolved. This CDR3 contains 14 residues. V was pared by 0 bases and J by 4 bases, with 12 bases between. The germline gives CDR1 SQVTM, CDR2 ANQGSEA.

The DNA for the CDR3 is TGTGCCAGCAGTGCTGGGGGCTATAGGTACGAGCAGTACTTC. This sequence encodes CASSAGGYRYEQYF. This chain links TRBV2 with TRBJ2-7; tentatively, D is TRBD1 (6 bases). Trimming pared 4 bases from V and 4 bases from J, leaving 14 bases between. Germline V gene lookup returns CDR1 SNHLY and CDR2 FYNNEI. This CDR3 spans 14 amino acids.

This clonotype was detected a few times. CDR3 sequence: CASSFVPVGTNSYEQYF. Written as DNA, the CDR3 is TGTGCCAGCAGTTTTGTCCCGGTGGGGACTAACTCCTACGAGCAGTACTTC. The chain employs TRBV12-3 or TRBV12-4 and TRBJ2-7; 7 bases map to TRBD2. This CDR3 contains 17 residues. Trimming removed 3 bases from V and 0 bases from J; junction bases left unmatched: 11.

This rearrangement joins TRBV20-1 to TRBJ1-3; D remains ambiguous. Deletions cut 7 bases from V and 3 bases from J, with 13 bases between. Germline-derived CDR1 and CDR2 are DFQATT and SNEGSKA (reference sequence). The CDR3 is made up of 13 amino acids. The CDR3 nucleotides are TGCAGTGTAGCCTGGGAAGTTGGAAACACCATATATTTT. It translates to CSVAWEVGNTIYF.

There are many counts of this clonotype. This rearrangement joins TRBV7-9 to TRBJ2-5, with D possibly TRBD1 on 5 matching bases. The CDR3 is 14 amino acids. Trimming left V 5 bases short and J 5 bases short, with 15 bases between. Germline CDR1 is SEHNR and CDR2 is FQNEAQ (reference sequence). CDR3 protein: CASSVNQGLETQYF. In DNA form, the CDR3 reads TGTGCCAGCAGCGTAAACCAGGGATTGGAGACCCAGTACTTC.

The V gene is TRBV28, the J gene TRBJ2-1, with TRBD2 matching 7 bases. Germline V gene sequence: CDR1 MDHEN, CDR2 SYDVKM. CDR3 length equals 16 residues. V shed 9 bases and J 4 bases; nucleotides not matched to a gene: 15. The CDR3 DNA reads TGTGCCAGTGCGGAGGACATTACCGGGGGGTACAATGAGCAGTTCTTC. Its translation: CASAEDITGGYNEQFF.

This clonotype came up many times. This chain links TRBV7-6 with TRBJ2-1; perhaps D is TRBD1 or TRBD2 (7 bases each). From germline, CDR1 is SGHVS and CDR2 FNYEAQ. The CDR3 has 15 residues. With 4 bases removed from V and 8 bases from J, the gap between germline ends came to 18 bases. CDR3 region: CASSSWGGQIHEQFF. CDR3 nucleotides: TGTGCCAGCAGCTCGTGGGGGGGACAGATCCATGAGCAGTTCTTC.

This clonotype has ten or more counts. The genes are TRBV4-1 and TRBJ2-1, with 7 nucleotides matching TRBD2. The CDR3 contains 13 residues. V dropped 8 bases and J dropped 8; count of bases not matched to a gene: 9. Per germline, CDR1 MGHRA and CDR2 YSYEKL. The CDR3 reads CASRSGELDEQFF. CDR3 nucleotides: TGCGCCAGCCGGAGCGGGGAGTTGGATGAGCAGTTCTTC.

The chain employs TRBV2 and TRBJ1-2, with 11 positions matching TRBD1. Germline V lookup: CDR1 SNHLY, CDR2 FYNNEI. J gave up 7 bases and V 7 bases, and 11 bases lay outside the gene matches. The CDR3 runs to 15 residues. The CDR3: CASIGPGQGDRGYTF. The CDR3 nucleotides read TGTGCCAGCATCGGGCCGGGACAGGGGGATCGTGGCTACACCTTC.

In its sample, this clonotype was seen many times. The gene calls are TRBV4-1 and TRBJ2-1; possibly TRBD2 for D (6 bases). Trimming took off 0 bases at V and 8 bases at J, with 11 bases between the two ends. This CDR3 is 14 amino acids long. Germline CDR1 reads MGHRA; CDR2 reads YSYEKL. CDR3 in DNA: TGCGCCAGCAGCCAAGATCCCGGGGGTCATGAGCAGTTCTTC. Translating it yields CASSQDPGGHEQFF.

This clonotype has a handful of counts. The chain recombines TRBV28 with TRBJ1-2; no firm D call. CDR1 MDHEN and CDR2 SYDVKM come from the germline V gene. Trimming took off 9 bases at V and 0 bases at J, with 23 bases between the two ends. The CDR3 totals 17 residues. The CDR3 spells CASKTPEEVYTNYGYTF. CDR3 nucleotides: TGTGCCAGTAAGACCCCCGAGGAGGTTTATACTAACTATGGCTACACCTTC.

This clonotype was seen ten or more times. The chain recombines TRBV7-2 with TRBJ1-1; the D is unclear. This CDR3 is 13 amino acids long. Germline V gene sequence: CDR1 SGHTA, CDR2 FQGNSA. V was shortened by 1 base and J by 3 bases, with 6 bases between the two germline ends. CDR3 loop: CASSLVSDTEAFF. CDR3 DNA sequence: TGTGCCAGCAGCTTAGTGTCGGACACTGAAGCTTTCTTT.

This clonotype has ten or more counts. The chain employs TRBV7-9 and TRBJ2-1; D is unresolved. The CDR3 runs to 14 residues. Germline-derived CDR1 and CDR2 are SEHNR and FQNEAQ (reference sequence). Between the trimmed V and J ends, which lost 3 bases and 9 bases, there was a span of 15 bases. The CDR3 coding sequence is TGTGCCAGCAGCTTCATCAACAATAAGGGTGAGCAGTTCTTC. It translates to CASSFINNKGEQFF.

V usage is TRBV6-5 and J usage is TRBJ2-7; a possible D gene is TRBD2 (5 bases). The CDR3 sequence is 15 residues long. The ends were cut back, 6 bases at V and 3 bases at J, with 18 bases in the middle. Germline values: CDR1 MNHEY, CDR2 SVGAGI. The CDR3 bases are TGTGCCAGCAGCTTGATCGGGAAGCAGTTCTACGAGCAGTACTTC. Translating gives CASSLIGKQFYEQYF.

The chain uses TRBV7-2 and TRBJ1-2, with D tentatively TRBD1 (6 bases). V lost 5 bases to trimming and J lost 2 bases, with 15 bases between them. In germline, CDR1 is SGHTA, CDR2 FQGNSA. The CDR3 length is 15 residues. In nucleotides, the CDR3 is TGTGCCAGCAGCATTAATGGGGGGCCCAACTATGGCTACACCTTC. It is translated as CASSINGGPNYGYTF.

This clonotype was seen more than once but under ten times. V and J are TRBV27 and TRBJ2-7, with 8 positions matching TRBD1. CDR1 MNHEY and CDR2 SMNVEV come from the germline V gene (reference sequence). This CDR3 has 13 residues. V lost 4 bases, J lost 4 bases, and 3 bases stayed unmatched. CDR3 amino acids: CASSSQGEYEQYF. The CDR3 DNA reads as TGTGCCAGCAGTTCACAGGGGGAATACGAGCAGTACTTC.